This T cell receptor beta chain came from a study of T cell repertoires in cytomegalovirus infection. TCRdb reprocessed the reads via MiXCR and lists one record per CDR3 protein. The sample shows around 280,000 distinct CDR3 sequences, about 8.8% of them seen only once. After removal of 4 bases from V and 4 bases from J, the junction contained 7 bases not matched to a gene. This CDR3 is 14 amino acids long. Germline CDR1 reads DFQATT; CDR2 reads SNEGSKA (reference sequence). This clonotype appeared many times. What was sequenced was PBMCs. The chain has TRBV20-1 and TRBJ1-2; TRBD1 aligns across 9 bases. This clonotype originated in a human donor in good health (CMV status not recorded). Some clones in this sample may be carry-over from other donors' samples. CDR3 DNA sequence: TGCAGTGCTACCCCCTCGACAGGGGGCTATGGCTACACCTTC. This sequence encodes CSATPSTGGYGYTF.